These 24 T cell receptor beta chains were sequenced from one sample in a study of lymphopenia after photon versus proton radiotherapy. TCRdb keeps only in-frame clones here, not all; method: immunoSEQ multiplex PCR. The sample consists of around 50,000 clones, about 88% of them appearing once. The specimen comprised peripheral blood, sampled from a patient treated with proton-based radiotherapy. The receptors come from a man in his 60s with pancreatic cancer.

The chain is built from TRBV10-1 and TRBJ2-2; 7 bases line up with TRBD2. This CDR3 has 12 amino acids. In germline, CDR1 is WNHNN, CDR2 SYGVQD (reference sequence). The V segment lost 9 bases and the J segment 3 bases; nucleotides outside the gene matches: 1. The CDR3 region is CASGLDTGELFF. The CDR3 nucleotides are TGCGCCAGTGGACTAGACACCGGGGAGCTGTTTTTT.

This clone was seen a single time. The V gene is TRBV29-1, the J gene TRBJ1-2; TRBD1 is a possible D gene (5 bases). Germline V gives CDR1 SQVTM, CDR2 ANQGSEA. V was pared by 4 bases and J by 0 bases, with 12 bases between. The CDR3 covers 14 residues. The CDR3 loop is CSVVDSLTNYGYTF. The CDR3 DNA is TGCAGCGTTGTAGACAGCCTCACTAACTATGGCTACACCTTC. Together with reference TRBV29-1 and TRBJ1-2, the CDR3 gives the full variable domain: SAVISQKPSRDICQRGTSLTIQCQVDSQVTMMFWYRQQPGQSLTLIATANQGSEATYESGFVIDKFPISRPNLTFSTLTVSNMSPEDSSIYLCSVVDSLTNYGYTFGSGTRLTVV.

The chain employs TRBV5-4 and TRBJ2-7; TRBD1 matches at 9 bases. With 4 bases clipped from V and 3 bases from J, the junction kept 5 bases outside the gene matches. Germline-derived CDR1 and CDR2 are SGHNT and YYREEE (reference sequence). This CDR3 spans 14 amino acids. The CDR3 sequence: CASSRPDRGYEQYF. CDR3 DNA sequence: TGTGCCAGCAGCCGCCCGGACAGGGGCTACGAGCAGTACTTC.

The chain employs TRBV5-8 and TRBJ2-7; tentative D call: TRBD2 (5 bases). The ends were cut back, 7 bases at V and 0 bases at J, with 14 bases in the middle. The CDR3 covers 14 residues. The germline V gene encodes CDR1 SGHTS and CDR2 YDEGEE. The CDR3 DNA follows: TGTGCCAGCCGACGGACGGGAAACTCCTACGAGCAGTACTTC. It codes for CASRRTGNSYEQYF.

The chain is built from TRBV7-8 and TRBJ2-7; 8 nucleotides align to TRBD1. The CDR3 is made up of 14 amino acids. Unmatched junction bases numbered 6, after V lost 5 bases and J lost 3 bases. Germline CDR1 and CDR2: SGHVS and FQNEAQ. The CDR3 region has the DNA TGTGCCAGCAGCGGGGGACAGGAGCGCTACGAGCAGTACTTC. Protein product: CASSGGQERYEQYF. Using reference TRBV7-8 and TRBJ2-7 for the parts outside the CDR3, the full variable domain is GAGVSQSPRYKVAKRGQDVALRCDPISGHVSLFWYQQALGQGPEFLTYFQNEAQLDKSGLPSDRFFAERPEGSVSTLKIQRTQQEDSAVYLCASSGGQERYEQYFGPGTRLTVT.

This sequence joins TRBV6-5 and TRBJ2-6; D is ambiguous. The ends were cut back, 4 bases at V and 3 bases at J, with 4 bases in the middle. Germline CDR1 is MNHEY and CDR2 is SVGAGI. The CDR3 runs to 13 residues. Here the CDR3 reads CASSSVGANVLTF. The CDR3 region has the DNA TGTGCCAGCAGTTCCGTTGGGGCCAACGTCCTGACTTTC.

This chain joins TRBV6-4 and TRBJ2-2, with no clear D. CDR1 is MRHNA, CDR2 SNTAGT, per germline. CDR3 length: 14 residues. The V and J ends lost 5 bases and 1 base respectively, with 8 bases between them. CDR3 sequence reads: CASSLDQNTGELFF. The CDR3 DNA is TGTGCCAGCAGTTTGGACCAGAACACCGGGGAGCTGTTTTTT.

CDR3: CASSIGTVNTEAFF. For the CDR3, the DNA is TGCGCCAGCAGCATCGGGACAGTGAACACTGAAGCTTTCTTT. V usage is TRBV5-1 and J usage is TRBJ1-1; 7 nucleotides match TRBD1. Germline CDR1 and CDR2: SGHRS and YFSETQ. V lost 4 bases and J lost 0; bases outside the gene matches: 3. The CDR3 is 14 residues long.

This clone has only a few counts. This chain joins TRBV5-1 and TRBJ2-5; D ambiguous. This CDR3 contains 14 residues. The V and J ends lost 2 bases and 4 bases respectively, with 12 bases between them. Per germline, CDR1 SGHRS and CDR2 YFSETQ. This CDR3 reads CASSLGRWGETQYF. In nucleotides, the CDR3 is TGCGCCAGCAGCTTAGGTCGTTGGGGAGAGACCCAGTACTTC.

V usage is TRBV28 and J usage is TRBJ1-5, with 9 bases fitting TRBD1. Germline V CDR1 and CDR2: MDHEN, SYDVKM. Unmatched junction bases numbered 6, after V lost 4 bases and J lost 5 bases. The CDR3 runs to 15 residues. CDR3 loop: CASSSGQGRHQPQHF. The CDR3 DNA sequence: TGTGCCAGCAGTTCGGGACAGGGAAGACATCAGCCCCAGCATTTT.

The gene calls are TRBV6-5 and TRBJ2-7, with D perhaps TRBD1 (6 bases). Trimming cost V 0 bases and J 3 bases, with 9 bases left between them. CDR1 MNHEY and CDR2 SVGAGI come from the germline V gene. The CDR3 extends over 14 amino acids. This CDR3 is CASSYSLDSYEQYF. The CDR3 region has the DNA TGTGCCAGCAGTTACTCGTTGGACAGCTACGAGCAGTACTTC.

The V call is TRBV11-2, the J call TRBJ1-2; D is undetermined. Deletions cut 4 bases from V and 4 bases from J, with 10 bases between. The germline gives CDR1 SGHAT, CDR2 FQNNGV. The CDR3 is 13 residues long. CDR3 region: CASSSRNTYGYTF. CDR3 in DNA: TGTGCCAGCAGCTCGAGGAATACCTATGGCTACACCTTC. Combining the CDR3 with reference TRBV11-2 and TRBJ1-2 gives the whole variable domain EAGVAQSPRYKIIEKRQSVAFWCNPISGHATLYWYQQILGQGPKLLIQFQNNGVVDDSQLPKDRFSAERLKGVDSTLKIQPAKLEDSAVYLCASSSRNTYGYTFGSGTRLTVV.

J is TRBJ2-3 and V is TRBV4-1; 13 bases line up with TRBD2. J gave up 3 bases and V 1 base, and 4 bases lay outside the gene matches. The CDR3 runs 17 residues. Germline V gives CDR1 MGHRA, CDR2 YSYEKL. The CDR3 reads CASSQGGLAGVTDTQYF. In DNA, the CDR3 is TGCGCCAGCAGCCAAGGCGGACTAGCGGGAGTAACAGATACGCAGTATTTT.

V usage is TRBV6-6 and J usage is TRBJ2-7; D unclear. Trimming stripped 4 bases from V and 3 bases from J, with 10 bases between. Germline CDR1 is MNHNY and CDR2 is SVGAGI (reference sequence). The CDR3 sequence is 13 residues long. As DNA, the CDR3 is TGTGCCAGCAGTTTGACCCCGGGCTACGAGCAGTACTTC. Amino acids: CASSLTPGYEQYF.

The rearrangement links TRBV6-6 to TRBJ2-7, with D unclear. CDR1 is MNHNY, CDR2 SVGAGI, per germline (reference sequence). The CDR3 length is 15 residues. V was trimmed by 4 bases and J by 0 bases, leaving 13 bases between them. The CDR3 here is CASSLDLLSSYEQYF. The CDR3 bases are TGTGCCAGCAGTTTAGACCTACTGAGCTCCTACGAGCAGTACTTC.

V gene TRBV5-1 combines with J gene TRBJ2-1, with TRBD2 matching 11 bases. The CDR3 contains 17 residues. Trimming took 4 bases from V and 5 from J; bases not matched to a gene: 11. Germline CDR1 is SGHRS and CDR2 is YFSETQ. The CDR3 region has the DNA TGCGCCAGCAGCACCTCACTAGCGGGAGCTGGAAACAATGAGCAGTTCTTC. Its translation: CASSTSLAGAGNNEQFF. Full variable domain (outside the CDR3, taken from reference TRBV5-1 and TRBJ2-1): KAGVTQTPRYLIKTRGQQVTLSCSPISGHRSVSWYQQTPGQGLQFLFEYFSETQRNKGNFPGRFSGRQFSNSRSEMNVSTLELGDSALYLCASSTSLAGAGNNEQFFGPGTRLTVL.

Details on this clone: Germline and junction disagree at one end, which may indicate a read error. J is TRBJ2-3 and V is TRBV18, with D maybe TRBD1 (6 bases). In germline, CDR1 is KGHSH, CDR2 LQKENI. The CDR3 loop spans 15 amino acids. The CDR3 protein is CASSPQGYSTDTQYF. CDR3 DNA: TGTGCCAGCTCCCCACAGGGTTATAGCACAGATACGCAGTATTTT.

This chain connects TRBV30 to TRBJ2-1; D unresolved. There are 16 residues in the CDR3. The germline CDR1 and CDR2 sequences are GTSNPN and SVGIG (reference sequence). V was pared by 3 bases and J by 4 bases, with 19 bases between. The DNA of the CDR3 is TGTGCCTGGAGGTCACGACAAGGCCGAATTTACAATGAGCAGTTCTTC. Protein: CAWRSRQGRIYNEQFF.

The V and J genes are TRBV28 and TRBJ1-1, with D possibly being TRBD1 (5 bases). Germline V gene data show CDR1 as MDHEN and CDR2 as SYDVKM. Trimming took 2 bases from V and 11 from J, leaving 9 bases between them. CDR3 length: 11 amino acids. The CDR3 is CASSLDSVAFF. As DNA, the CDR3 is TGTGCCAGCAGTTTAGACAGCGTCGCTTTCTTT.

This chain connects TRBV7-9 to TRBJ2-2; 9 bases match TRBD1. J lost 4 bases, V lost 5 bases, and 2 bases had no gene match. Germline V gene sequence: CDR1 SEHNR, CDR2 FQNEAQ (reference sequence). This CDR3 region has 14 residues. The CDR3 reads CASSRDRATGELFF. As DNA, the CDR3 is TGTGCCAGCAGCCGGGACAGGGCCACCGGGGAGCTGTTTTTT.

This clone was observed a single time. This sequence joins TRBV11-2 and TRBJ2-1; 9 bases line up with TRBD2. The V gene's germline CDR1 is SGHAT and CDR2 FQNNGV. This CDR3 is 13 amino acids long. The V and J ends lost 5 bases and 10 bases, in that order; junction bases with no gene match: 6. CDR3 loop: CASSVTLAGEQFF. DNA for the CDR3: TGTGCCAGCAGCGTAACCCTAGCGGGGGAGCAGTTCTTC.

The chain couples TRBV28 to TRBJ2-1, with D maybe TRBD2 (6 bases). With 9 bases removed from V and 5 bases from J, the gap between germline ends came to 23 bases. The germline CDR1 and CDR2 sequences are MDHEN and SYDVKM. The CDR3 runs 16 residues. DNA of the CDR3: TGTGCCAGTTCGGCGGGGAATGTAAGAAGGCACAATGAGCAGTTCTTC. This sequence encodes CASSAGNVRRHNEQFF.

The chain employs TRBV18 and TRBJ2-2; unclear D gene. Trimming stripped 6 bases from V and 0 bases from J, with 11 bases between. This CDR3 is built from 15 residues. Germline V gene data show CDR1 as KGHSH and CDR2 as LQKENI. CDR3 in DNA: TGTGCCAGCTCCCTTGAAGATTCGAACACCGGGGAGCTGTTTTTT. Protein sequence: CASSLEDSNTGELFF.

This clone was detected only a few times. The chain recombines TRBV5-3 with TRBJ2-1; D uncertain. TRBV5-3 carries the ORF label, with uncertain function. V gave up 0 bases and J gave up 0 bases, with 10 bases separating them. CDR3 size: 16 residues. CDR3 region: CARSLDSRSSYNEQFF. The CDR3, as DNA: TGTGCCAGAAGCTTGGACTCCCGGAGCTCCTACAATGAGCAGTTCTTC.